The sequence of this TCR beta chain was determined in a study of human T cells and chemical hapten exposure. Study observations and caveats: Expanded TCRs showed more large CDR3 clusters than pre-sensitization or healthy control sets.

Looked up from germline, CDR1 is SGHTA and CDR2 is FQGNSA. Trimming removed 3 bases from V and 3 bases from J, with 11 bases in between. The CDR3 consists of 14 residues. Per the original methods: Samples ranged from roughly 20,000 to 750,000 TCRs, with a median of roughly 95,000. TCRdb passed the RACE reads through MiXCR, listing each CDR3 protein once. Here the V and J calls rest on TCRdb's processing, not on the authors' analysis. Of fewer than 90,000 distinct CDR3 sequences in the sample, approximately 7% are singletons; the top ten hold approximately 1.2%. This clonotype was seen ten or more times. Its cognate antigen is unknown. Time point here: patch test 2, 6 weeks after DPC sensitization. Indicated treatment: therapeutic diphenylcyclopropenone sensitization with weekly scalp DPC. Donors were 18 to 70-year-old alopecia patients suitable for DPC.

This receptor was identified in a woman aged 25 to 39 with alopecia areata. Some clones in this sample may be carry-over from other donors' samples. The specimen was whole blood, collected in connection with sensitization to the hapten diphenylcyclopropenone (DPC). The chain links TRBV7-2 to TRBJ1-2, with D perhaps matching TRBD1 (5 bases). The CDR3 nucleotides read TGTGCCAGCAGCTTGAGGAGGGGCGACTATGGCTACACCTTC. Residues: CASSLRRGDYGYTF.